Listed here are 10 T cell receptor beta chains from one sample, sequenced in a study of cytomegalovirus exposure and HLA in healthy donors. Amplification used 60 Vbeta primers and 13 Jbeta primers. The protocol was immunoSEQ multiplex PCR, while the TCRdb copy is restricted to in-frame clones and leaves out a portion. The sample carries 140,000 or so clones, about four fifths recorded once. The sequencing sample was made of PBMCs. The receptors stem from a man aged 35 to 55 in good health and CMV-seronegative.

The CDR3: CASSLNGPSGQYF. CDR3 bases: TGTGCCAGCAGCTTGAACGGTCCCTCTGGGCAGTACTTC. The chain carries TRBV7-2 and TRBJ2-7; D unresolved. V lost 3 bases and J lost 9, with 15 bases in between. This CDR3 has 13 residues. Germline V lookup: CDR1 SGHTA, CDR2 FQGNSA.

The V gene is TRBV5-4, the J gene TRBJ2-1; D is possibly TRBD2 (7 bases). Germline V lookup: CDR1 SGHNT, CDR2 YYREEE (reference sequence). V was clipped by 4 bases and J by 3 bases, with 14 bases between them. There are 15 residues in the CDR3. CDR3 DNA sequence: TGTGCCAGCAGCAATTCGGGGGGCCACTACAATGAGCAGTTCTTC. Translation gives CASSNSGGHYNEQFF. Filled out from reference TRBV5-4 and TRBJ2-1, the complete variable domain reads ETGVTQSPTHLIKTRGQQVTLRCSSQSGHNTVSWYQQALGQGPQFIFQYYREEENGRGNFPPRFSGLQFPNYSSELNVNALELDDSALYLCASSNSGGHYNEQFFGPGTRLTVL.

The chain carries TRBV14 and TRBJ1-2; 8 bases fit TRBD1. Trimming took 2 bases from V and 6 from J; bases not matched to a gene: 8. CDR3 size: 15 residues. CDR1 and CDR2 (germline): SGHDN, FVKESK. The CDR3 protein is CASSQRAGGADGYTF. The CDR3 nucleotides are TGTGCCAGCAGCCAAAGGGCAGGGGGCGCAGATGGCTACACCTTC.

This clone was found once. The V gene is TRBV29-1, the J gene TRBJ1-3; D call uncertain. Per the germline V gene, CDR1 is SQVTM and CDR2 is ANQGSEA. The CDR3 extends over 13 amino acids. Between the trimmed V and J ends, which lost 6 bases and 0 bases, there was a span of 9 bases. The CDR3 here is CSVDLDSGNTIYF. The CDR3 DNA is TGCAGCGTCGACCTAGACTCTGGAAACACCATATATTTT.

This clone has just a few counts. J is TRBJ2-1 and V is TRBV6-5, with 7 bases aligning to TRBD1. The V and J ends lost 4 bases and 6 bases, in that order; junction bases with no gene match: 6. Germline CDR1 is MNHEY and CDR2 is SVGAGI. The CDR3 runs to 14 residues. CDR3 sequence: CASSSLTGANEQFF. CDR3 sequence (DNA): TGTGCCAGCAGTTCCTTAACAGGGGCCAATGAGCAGTTCTTC.

On this clone: Germline and junction disagree at one end, which may indicate a read error. V and J are TRBV30 and TRBJ2-2; 9 bases match TRBD1. Germline CDR1 and CDR2: GTSNPN and SVGIG (reference sequence). CDR3 size: 14 residues. In nucleotides, the CDR3 is TGTGCGTGGAGGACAGGGGTTTTGTCCGGGGAGCTGTTTTTT. This encodes CAWRTGVLSGELFF.

There are a few counts of this clone. The chain links TRBV27 to TRBJ2-1, with TRBD1 matching over 10 bases. The length of the CDR3 is 16 residues. In germline, CDR1 is MNHEY, CDR2 SMNVEV (reference sequence). The V segment lost 8 bases and the J segment 2 bases; nucleotides outside the gene matches: 9. The CDR3 protein is CASSLDRGVTYNEQFF. CDR3 DNA: TGTGCCAGCTCCTTGGACAGGGGGGTCACCTACAATGAGCAGTTCTTC.

This chain joins TRBV5-4 and TRBJ2-7; 8 bases are a match to TRBD1. The V segment lost 4 bases and the J segment 6 bases; nucleotides outside the gene matches: 9. Germline assignment: CDR1 SGHNT and CDR2 YYREEE (reference sequence). The length of the CDR3 is 14 residues. DNA of the CDR3: TGTGCCAGCAGCCTACAGGGGGATGGGGTCGAGCAGTACTTC. Amino acid sequence: CASSLQGDGVEQYF.

The rearrangement links TRBV10-1 to TRBJ2-2; no firm D call. This CDR3 is built from 12 residues. Germline V lookup: CDR1 WNHNN, CDR2 SYGVQD (reference sequence). The V end lost 2 bases, the J end lost 6 bases, and 4 bases lay between the germline ends. CDR3 nucleotide sequence: TGCGCCAGCAGTGAGGGGCCCGGGGAGCTGTTTTTT. Translation gives CASSEGPGELFF.

This chain links TRBV6-6 with TRBJ1-5, with 8 bases that match TRBD1. Germline lookup yields CDR1 MNHNY and CDR2 SVGAGI (reference sequence). The CDR3 runs to 14 residues. V lost 6 bases to trimming and J lost 6 bases; unmatched junction nucleotides: 7. This CDR3 is CASSTGQVGQPQHF. CDR3 coding DNA: TGTGCCAGCAGCACGGGACAGGTCGGTCAGCCCCAGCATTTT.